This TCR beta chain was sequenced in a study of CD8+CD57+ T cells in acquired aplastic anemia. Study details: DNA recovered from sorted CD4+ and CD8+ cells had a mean of approximately 3.2 ug.

This clonotype was detected many times. TCR beta VDJ and CDR3 profiles were obtained from a genomic DNA template. Each CDR3 protein is one row after TCRdb ran MiXCR on the reads. The table lists about 220,000 distinct CDR3 sequences, 30% to 40% of them singletons. This TCR came from a human donor in good health, serving as a control. The specimen was sorted CD4+, CD8+, or CD8+CD57+ T cells (not recorded which) from PBMCs.

The CDR3: CASRPLASGNTIYF. The DNA for the CDR3 is TGTGCCAGCAGACCCTTGGCCTCTGGAAACACCATATATTTT. The chain has TRBV2 and TRBJ1-3; no firm D call. The CDR3 has 14 amino acids. The ends were cut back, 6 bases at V and 0 bases at J, with 9 bases in the middle. Germline V gene lookup returns CDR1 SNHLY and CDR2 FYNNEI.